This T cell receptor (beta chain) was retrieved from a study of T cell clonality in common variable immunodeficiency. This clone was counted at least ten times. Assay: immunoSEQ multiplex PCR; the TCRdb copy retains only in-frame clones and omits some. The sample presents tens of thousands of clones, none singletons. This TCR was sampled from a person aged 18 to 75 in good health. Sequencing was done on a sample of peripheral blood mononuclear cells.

CDR3 sequence reads: CASSLRLADEQYF. The sequenced part of the CDR3 DNA is TGCGCCAGCAGTCTCCGACTAGCGGACGAG. The rearrangement links TRBV10-1 to TRBJ2-7; 9 bases align to TRBD2. Sequencing ends 3 residues short of the CDR3 end; the germline J gene provides the rest. CDR1 is WNHNN, CDR2 SYGVQD, per germline (reference sequence). Trimming took 5 bases from V and 5 from J; bases not matched to a gene: 4. The CDR3 sequence is 13 residues long.